The rows below give T cell receptor beta chains drawn from one sample of a study of OX40 agonist ivuxolimab in advanced cancers. Libraries were prepared by immunoSEQ multiplex PCR; TCRdb keeps only in-frame clonotypes and omits some of them. Of about 69,000 clones listed, over 60% are singletons. Sequenced here: CD4+ or CD8+ T cells sorted from blood, sampled in a trial of the OX40 agonist ivuxolimab. The receptor set was obtained from an adult with an advanced solid tumor such as melanoma, head and neck, liver or kidney cancer. The conserved cysteine and the conserved F or W are not part of the CDR3 here. Fields, in order: CDR3 length, V gene, J gene, CDR3 protein.

11	TRBV10-3	TRBJ1-2	AISGVGGHGYT
9	TRBV20-1	TRBJ1-4	SASLQEKLF
14	TRBV18	TRBJ1-3	ASSHSGPSSGNTIY
17	TRBV4-1	TRBJ2-2	ASSQGYVNRGSNTGELF
13	TRBV6-1	TRBJ2-3	ASSGATGSTDTQY
11	TRBV2	TRBJ2-5	ASRGTRDGTQY
12	TRBV11-2	TRBJ2-3	ASSFQLATDTQY
13	TRBV6-6	TRBJ1-5	ASSYDRAGDQPQH
10	TRBV15	TRBJ1-2	ATSRVPGGYT
11	TRBV30	TRBJ1-1	ACPHRGGTEAF
10	TRBV18	TRBJ1-4	ASSPGQTKLF
9	TRBV20-1	TRBJ1-3	SARGGNTIY
14	TRBV7-2	TRBJ2-3	ASSLGLAGESGTQY
14	TRBV18	TRBJ1-4	ASSRAPGTGVEKLF
15	TRBV5-5	TRBJ2-3	ASSLAASGGAYDTQY
10	TRBV28	TRBJ2-7	ASKGQGYEQY
12	TRBV5-6	TRBJ1-2	ASRSGTLYIGYT
12	TRBV28	TRBJ2-7	ASSPRGFSYEQY
13	TRBV6-5	TRBJ2-1	ASSPTSGGYNEQF
11	TRBV30	TRBJ1-2	AWSVTGDTGYT
13	TRBV28	TRBJ2-3	ASSLTGGMADTQY
10	TRBV9	TRBJ2-2	ASSVGTGELF
12	TRBV7-9	TRBJ2-3	ASSLAGRGDTQY
16	TRBV5-1	TRBJ2-5	ASSLRTGGGGEKETQY
17	TRBV5-8	TRBJ2-1	ASSLEGTSGGASYNEQF
15	TRBV4-1	TRBJ2-5	ASSQRGGSGIQETQY
14	TRBV11-2	TRBJ2-3	ASSLGGRALSDTQY
11	TRBV2	TRBJ2-5	ASSDGSQETQY
12	TRBV10-3	TRBJ1-1	AINGHGMNTEAF
13	TRBV27	TRBJ2-5	ASSGWTSGQETQY
11	TRBV7-9	TRBJ1-5	ASAAQGNQPQH
12	TRBV11-1	TRBJ1-1	ASSLQTMNTEAF
13	TRBV11-2	TRBJ1-4	ASSSGTGYAEKLF
12	TRBV28	TRBJ2-7	ASSLPSGLYERY
14	TRBV21-1	TRBJ1-2	ASSKWDGLNNYGYT
12	TRBV19	TRBJ2-5	ASSGGFSEETQY
16	TRBV6-1	TRBJ2-1	ASSATRGGLAIPNEQF
14	TRBV27	TRBJ2-2	ASSFVSFLDTGELF
12	TRBV18	TRBJ1-1	ASSPGPGNTEAF
18	TRBV14	TRBJ2-6	ASSQTTGQGAITGANVLT
12	TRBV19	TRBJ1-5	ATNEQLGYQPQH
14	TRBV2	TRBJ1-5	ASRAMGGNKAQPQH
13	TRBV7-9	TRBJ1-2	ASSFGTAADYGYT
12	TRBV6-5	TRBJ1-2	ASRAGTGSYGYT
13	TRBV7-8	TRBJ1-5	ASSLEGGAGQPQH
14	TRBV27	TRBJ1-2	ASSLKPYRDSYGYT
13	TRBV6-5	TRBJ1-5	ASSRDRVGYQPQH
14	TRBV7-2	TRBJ2-7	ASSTPSGRNTYEQY
13	TRBV4-1	TRBJ1-2	ASRVAPTVDYGYT
12	TRBV2	TRBJ2-2	ASSMASNTGELF
12	TRBV2	TRBJ2-7	ASSEAGGSYEQY
13	TRBV27	TRBJ2-1	ASSFRDLLGSEQF
12	TRBV11-1	TRBJ2-1	ASSLAGVDNEQF
11	TRBV6-6	TRBJ1-5	ASSAQENQPQH
8	TRBV6-6	TRBJ2-7	ASGSYEQY
13	TRBV29-1	TRBJ2-5	SVDVVDRGQETQY
7	TRBV9	TRBJ2-7	AGAYEQY